This is a list of T cell receptor beta chains from one sample in a study of cytomegalovirus exposure and HLA in healthy donors. The table came from immunoSEQ multiplex PCR; TCRdb's copy has only in-frame clones and leaves some out. The sample carries under 200,000 clones, roughly 80% recorded once. Sequencing was carried out using PBMCs. Source of these receptors: a woman in her 30s in good health and CMV-seropositive. Both conserved end residues are part of each CDR3. A D gene is named only where the DNA matches it firmly. Size is omitted from some rows. Given values are once, few, many or a class for expanded clones.

>TRBV21-1|TRBJ2-1|NA|NA
TGTGCCAGCAGCAAATCGAGTAGTACCCCCTTAAACTCCTACAATGAGCAGTTCTTC
CASSKSSSTPLNSYNEQFF
>TRBV18|TRBJ2-7|NA|TRBD1
TGTGCCAGCTCTCCGGGGACAGGGGGCGAGCAGTACTTC
CASSPGTGGEQYF
>TRBV7-3|TRBJ1-1|once|TRBD1
TGTGCCAGCAGGATCGTTTACAGGGGGCCTGGGGACACTGAAGCTTTCTTT
CASRIVYRGPGDTEAFF
>TRBV9|TRBJ2-2|NA|NA
TGTGCCAGCAGCGGACAGATCACCCCCATTAACACCGGGGAGCTGTTTTTT
CASSGQITPINTGELFF
>TRBV5-6|TRBJ1-2|NA|NA
TGTGCCAGCAGCCCAGTAACGGGGGGGTTCTATGGCTACACCTTC
CASSPVTGGFYGYTF
>TRBV7-9|TRBJ1-5|NA|NA
TGTGCCAGCAGCCCTCCCGGTCAGCCCCAGCATTTT
CASSPPGQPQHF
>TRBV23-1|TRBJ2-5|NA|NA
TGCGCCAGCAGTCAATCGGATGAAAAGGCGGGCCAGTACTTC
CASSQSDEKAGQYF
>TRBV5-5|TRBJ2-3|NA|NA
TGTGCCAGCAGCTTGGATCTGCGAGATACGCAGTATTTT
CASSLDLRDTQYF
>TRBV7-2|TRBJ1-1|NA|TRBD1
TGTGCCAGCAGCTTAGCGCGGGGACAGGGGGCAAGGGGCACTGAAGCTTTCTTT
CASSLARGQGARGTEAFF
>TRBV30|TRBJ2-1|NA|NA
TGTGCCTGGAGTGTCAGGAACAATGAGCAGTTCTTC
CAWSVRNNEQFF
>TRBV4-3|TRBJ2-7|once|TRBD1
TGCGCCAGCAGCCAAGCGGTTTTCAGGACAGGGGGCAGCGAGCAGTACTTC
CASSQAVFRTGGSEQYF
>TRBV7-2|TRBJ1-1|few|NA
TGTGCCAGCAGCTTCTCGGAGCTCACTGAAGCTTTCTTT
CASSFSELTEAFF
>TRBV7-6|TRBJ2-2|NA|TRBD1
TGTGCCAGCAGCTTAAGGTGGCGACAGGGTTCGAACACCGGGGAGCTGTTTTTT
CASSLRWRQGSNTGELFF
>TRBV5-4|TRBJ1-6|NA|NA
TGTGCCAGCAGCCCAAACAGGGTTACGTATAATTCACCCCTCCACTTT
CASSPNRVTYNSPLHF
>TRBV10-3|TRBJ1-6|NA|NA
TGTGCCATCAGTGAGCAACAGGCCATAAATTCACCCCTCCACTTT
CAISEQQAINSPLHF
>TRBV6-1|TRBJ1-4|NA|NA
TGTGCCAGCATGCGACATTTGAATGAAAAACTGTTTTTT
CASMRHLNEKLFF
>TRBV6-5|TRBJ1-2|NA|TRBD1
TGTGCCAGCAGTTACTGGAGGACAGGGGGCGGCTATGGCTACACCTTC
CASSYWRTGGGYGYTF
>TRBV5-5|TRBJ1-2|once|TRBD1
TGTGCCAGCAGCTGGACAGGGAGCAACTATGGCTACACCTTC
CASSWTGSNYGYTF
>TRBV5-1|TRBJ2-7|NA|NA
TGCGCCAGCAGCACCCGGCAGGGAAGCGACGAGCAGTACTTC
CASSTRQGSDEQYF
>TRBV6-1|TRBJ1-2|NA|NA
TGTGCCAGAAAGGACAGCAACTATGGCTACACCTTC
CARKDSNYGYTF
>TRBV10-3|TRBJ1-5|NA|NA
TGTGCCATCAGTGAGTCCCAAATTCAGCCCCAGCATTTT
CAISESQIQPQHF
>TRBV7-3|TRBJ2-2|NA|NA
TGTGCCAGCAGCCCTAAGAACACCGGGGAGCTGTTTTTT
CASSPKNTGELFF
>TRBV7-6|TRBJ1-2|NA|TRBD1
TGTGCCAGCAAGGGACAGAACTATGGCTACACCTTC
CASKGQNYGYTF
>TRBV7-3|TRBJ2-4|NA|TRBD2
TGTGCCAGCAGTCTTCGCGGGGGAACAACCAAAAACAGTCAGTACTTC
CASSLRGGTTKNSQYF
>TRBV7-3|TRBJ1-1|NA|TRBD1
TGTGCCAGCAGCTTAACAGGGGGCGCAGCTGAAGCTTTCTTT
CASSLTGGAAEAFF
>TRBV30|TRBJ2-5|NA|NA
TGTGCCTGGAGTCTTGGGACAACACAAGAGACCCAGTACTTC
CAWSLGTTQETQYF
>TRBV9|TRBJ2-7|NA|TRBD1
TGTGCCAGCAGCTCCGGACAGGGGGGACACTACGAGCAGTACTTC
CASSSGQGGHYEQYF
>TRBV11-2|TRBJ1-2|NA|TRBD1
TGTGCCAGCAGCTTAGGACAGGGCTCCTATGGCTACACCTTC
CASSLGQGSYGYTF
>TRBV4-3|TRBJ2-1|once|TRBD2
TGCGCCAGCAGCCAAGATAGGAGGCTAGCGGGGGGGATGGCTGGTGAGCAGTTCTTC
CASSQDRRLAGGMAGEQFF
>TRBV27|TRBJ2-5|NA|NA
TGTGCCAGCAGTCCCTTAGGAACTAGCCAAATGAGGGAGACCCAGTACTTC
CASSPLGTSQMRETQYF
>TRBV27|TRBJ1-2|NA|NA
TGTGCCAGCAGAAAAGCCTCTCTTCAGGGGCTGGGCTATGGCTACACCTTC
CASRKASLQGLGYGYTF
>TRBV27|TRBJ1-1|NA|TRBD1
TGTGCCAGCAGTCCCCGACAGGGCATGAACACTGAAGCTTTCTTT
CASSPRQGMNTEAFF
>TRBV4-3|TRBJ1-5|NA|NA
TGCGCCAGCAGCCAAGGGACAGCTCAAGACAGCAATCAGCCCCAGCATTTT
CASSQGTAQDSNQPQHF
>TRBV30|TRBJ1-3|NA|TRBD1
TGTGCCTGGGGGCCGACAGGGCAAGGAAACACCATATATTTT
CAWGPTGQGNTIYF
>TRBV7-9|TRBJ1-1|NA|NA
TGTGCCAGCAGCGCTTCGGACAGAACCATGAACACTGAAGCTTTCTTT
CASSASDRTMNTEAFF
>TRBV7-9|TRBJ2-3|NA|NA
TGTGCCAGCAGCTTCTATAGCGGTCTCACAGATACGCAGTATTTT
CASSFYSGLTDTQYF
>TRBV19|TRBJ2-1|NA|NA
TGTGCCAGTAGTATTTCGCCCGCGACCACGACTTTCAATGAGCAGTTCTTC
CASSISPATTTFNEQFF
>TRBV19|TRBJ1-2|NA|NA
TGTGCCAGTCGGACTGCCGGGGTGAACTATGGCTACACCTTC
CASRTAGVNYGYTF